This T cell receptor (beta chain) was sequenced during a study of cytomegalovirus exposure and HLA in healthy donors. The CDR3 sequence is 15 residues long. Germline CDR1 WNHNN, CDR2 SYGVQD (reference sequence). Findings of the study overall: Most CMV-associated TCR beta chains were later found to appear HLA-restricted.

Remarks on this clone: Its cognate antigen is unknown.

PCR primers comprised 60 Vbeta and 13 Jbeta primers. This table comes from immunoSEQ multiplex PCR, and its TCRdb copy is limited to in-frame clones, with some not included. This sample has about 150,000 clones; nearly 70% occur once, and the top ten carry over 9.5%. The specimen was PBMCs. V is TRBV10-1 and J is TRBJ2-5, with TRBD1 matching over 7 bases. Near its end, the DNA agrees better with TRBJ2-7, so the J call may be wrong. The clonotype comes from a man aged 30 to 45 in good health and CMV-seropositive. CDR3 sequence reads: CASSGSGTVPYEQYF. The DNA of the CDR3 is TGCGCCAGCAGCGGTTCAGGGACAGTTCCCTACGAGCAGTACTTC.